This section outlines one TCR beta chain sequence together with its context. Its antigen is still unknown. The sample is drawn from a study of identical twins. TCRdb re-analysed the 5' RACE reads in MiXCR, keeping a single row per CDR3 protein. The profile shows 540,000 or so distinct CDR3 sequences, more than 20% of them singletons. Notes on the study in general: Conclusions leaned on cross-sectional statistical analysis and did not track the same donors over time.

Germline assignment: CDR1 MGHRA and CDR2 YSYEKL. Between the trimmed V and J ends, which lost 1 base and 5 bases, there was a span of 11 bases. The CDR3 is 14 residues long. The data also belong to a second study, concerning yellow fever vaccine responses in identical twins.

The sequence was obtained from a woman between 18 and 29 years old in good health. This chain joins TRBV4-1 and TRBJ2-5, with a weak D call TRBD1 (5 bases). Sequencing was done on a sample of CD4+ T cells sorted from blood. The CDR3 DNA reads TGCGCCAGCAGCCAAGGACCAGGGCGTGAGACCCAGTACTTC. This codes for CASSQGPGRETQYF.